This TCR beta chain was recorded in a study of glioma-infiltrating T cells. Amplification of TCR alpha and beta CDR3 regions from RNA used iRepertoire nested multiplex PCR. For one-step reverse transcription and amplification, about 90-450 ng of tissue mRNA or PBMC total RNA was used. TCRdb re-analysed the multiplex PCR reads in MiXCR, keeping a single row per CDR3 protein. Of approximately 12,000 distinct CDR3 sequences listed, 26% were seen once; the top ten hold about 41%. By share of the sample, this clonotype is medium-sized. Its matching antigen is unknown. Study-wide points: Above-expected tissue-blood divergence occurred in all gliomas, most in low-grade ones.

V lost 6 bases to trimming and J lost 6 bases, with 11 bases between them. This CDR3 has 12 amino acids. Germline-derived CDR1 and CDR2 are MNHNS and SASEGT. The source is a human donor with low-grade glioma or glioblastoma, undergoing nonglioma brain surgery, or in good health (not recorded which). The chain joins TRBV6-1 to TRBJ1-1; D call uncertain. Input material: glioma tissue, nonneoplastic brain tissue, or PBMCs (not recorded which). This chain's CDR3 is CASRSRAAEAFF. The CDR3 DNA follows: TGTGCCAGCAGAAGTAGGGCCGCTGAAGCTTTCTTT.